A single sample is the source of the 31 T cell receptor beta chains below, sequenced in a study of shared clonotypes between healthy human individuals. Clones were sequenced by immunoSEQ multiplex PCR, and TCRdb holds only the in-frame ones, with some missing. The profile shows about 360,000 clones, 73% of them singletons. The sequenced sample was memory CD4+ T cells sorted from blood. Subset defined: CD45RA-negative fraction. The receptors were gathered from a man in his thirties or forties in good health.

The chain combines TRBV10-3 with TRBJ1-1; a weak D match, TRBD1 (5 bases). The V gene's germline CDR1 is ENHRY and CDR2 SYGVKD. Trimming shortened V by 4 bases and J by 1 base, and 10 bases separated the two germline ends. CDR3 length: 14 amino acids. The CDR3 nucleotides are TGTGCCATCAGTGTATCGGACAAGAACACTGAAGCTTTCTTT. Translating gives CAISVSDKNTEAFF.

This clone was counted only a few times. Distinct nucleotide sequences in the sample also encode this CDR3. The gene calls are TRBV2 and TRBJ1-5; weak D call: TRBD1 (5 bases). Germline CDR1 and CDR2: SNHLY and FYNNEI. With 6 bases removed from V and 2 bases from J, the gap between germline ends came to 8 bases. This CDR3 has 13 residues. The CDR3 coding sequence is TGTGCCAGCAGGTTACAGGGCAATCAGCCCCAGCATTTT. Translation: CASRLQGNQPQHF.

This clone came up a few times. The junction departs from germline at one end; a sequencing error may be responsible. The chain uses TRBV28 and TRBJ2-7; 8 nucleotides match TRBD1. This CDR3 region has 11 residues. Germline V gene lookup returns CDR1 MDHEN and CDR2 SYDVKM. This chain's CDR3 is CASSETMDRAF. The CDR3 DNA reads TGTGCCAGCAGTGAGACGATGGACAGGGCATTC.

The V and J genes are TRBV18 and TRBJ1-1, with D unresolved. Between the trimmed V and J ends, which lost 3 bases and 2 bases, there was a span of 16 bases. Germline V gives CDR1 KGHSH, CDR2 LQKENI. The CDR3 contains 16 residues. For the CDR3, the DNA is TGTGCCAGCTCACCGAGTCACATAACCCTAAACACTGAAGCTTTCTTT. It specifies CASSPSHITLNTEAFF.

V and J are TRBV5-1 and TRBJ1-4; D is uncertain. The CDR3 sequence is 13 residues long. Germline V lookup: CDR1 SGHRS, CDR2 YFSETQ. V was trimmed by 7 bases and J by 0 bases, leaving 7 bases between them. This chain's CDR3 is CASRDSTNEKLFF. CDR3 DNA sequence: TGCGCCAGCCGAGACTCAACTAATGAAAAACTGTTTTTT.

The V call is TRBV11-1, the J call TRBJ2-1, with 9 bases lining up with TRBD2. Germline trimming cut 6 bases from V and 6 bases from J; bases unmatched to any gene: 9. CDR3 length: 15 amino acids. Germline V gene data show CDR1 as SGHAT and CDR2 as FQDESV (reference sequence). CDR3 nucleotides: TGTGCCAGCAGAAGGGCGGGAGGGCTCCGCAATGAGCAGTTCTTC. It specifies CASRRAGGLRNEQFF.

CDR3 loop: CASSITRQAGVTGGYTF. CDR3 DNA: TGTGCCAGTAGTATCACCCGACAGGCCGGGGTGACAGGCGGCTACACCTTC. The chain carries TRBV19 and TRBJ1-2, with TRBD1 as a possible D gene (6 bases). The CDR3 runs 17 residues. The ends were cut back, 3 bases at V and 8 bases at J, with 25 bases in the middle. Germline CDR1 LNHDA, CDR2 SQIVND (reference sequence).

In its sample, this clone was seen once. V usage is TRBV28 and J usage is TRBJ1-1; 7 bases are shared with TRBD1. Germline trimming cut 7 bases from V and 0 bases from J; bases unmatched to any gene: 11. This CDR3 is 16 amino acids long. The germline CDR1 and CDR2 sequences are MDHEN and SYDVKM. The CDR3 sequence is CASTELRGQLNTEAFF. The DNA for the CDR3 is TGTGCCAGCACCGAGCTAAGGGGACAGTTGAACACTGAAGCTTTCTTT.

The chain uses TRBV7-8 and TRBJ1-5; D may be TRBD1 (6 bases). V lost 4 bases, J lost 6 bases, and 10 bases lay in between. The V gene's germline CDR1 is SGHVS and CDR2 FQNEAQ. This CDR3 contains 13 residues. The DNA for the CDR3 is TGTGCCAGCAGCTCCCAGGGGTTTCAGCCCCAGCATTTT. This translates into CASSSQGFQPQHF.

The chain combines TRBV15 with TRBJ2-7; D unclear. Trimming stripped 0 bases from V and 4 bases from J, with 13 bases between. The germline gives CDR1 LNHNV, CDR2 YYDKDF (reference sequence). There are 15 residues in the CDR3. CDR3 DNA: TGTGCCACCAGCAGAGATTTAAGGGCGCCGTACGAGCAGTACTTC. The encoded protein is CATSRDLRAPYEQYF.

This clone was seen at least ten times. The chain combines TRBV18 with TRBJ2-7, with TRBD1 identical over 8 bases. Germline CDR1 and CDR2: KGHSH and LQKENI. V was clipped by 8 bases and J by 4 bases; unmatched bases: 16. The CDR3 loop spans 16 amino acids. This chain's CDR3 is CASHIDRGRAAYEQYF. The CDR3 DNA reads TGTGCCAGCCACATTGACAGGGGTCGAGCGGCATACGAGCAGTACTTC.

This chain links TRBV7-2 with TRBJ1-3; weak D call: TRBD1 (6 bases). The V end lost 1 base, the J end lost 8 bases, and 9 bases lay between the germline ends. There are 13 residues in the CDR3. Germline values: CDR1 SGHTA, CDR2 FQGNSA. CDR3 in amino acids: CASSLVSGDTIYF. CDR3 sequence (DNA): TGTGCCAGCAGCTTAGTTTCAGGGGACACCATATATTTT. Supplemented by reference TRBV7-2 and TRBJ1-3, the full variable domain reads GAGVSQSPSNKVTEKGKDVELRCDPISGHTALYWYRQSLGQGLEFLIYFQGNSAPDKSGLPSDRFSAERTGGSVSTLTIQRTQQEDSAVYLCASSLVSGDTIYFGEGSWLTVV.

The genes are TRBV7-9 and TRBJ2-7; D gene uncertain. Trimming removed 1 base from V and 0 bases from J, with 7 bases in between. Per the germline V gene, CDR1 is SEHNR and CDR2 is FQNEAQ (reference sequence). This CDR3 region has 14 residues. The CDR3 sequence is CASSLVSLSYEQYF. For the CDR3, the DNA is TGTGCCAGCAGCTTAGTGAGTCTCTCCTACGAGCAGTACTTC. The full variable domain, completed using reference TRBV7-9 and TRBJ2-7, is DTGVSQNPRHKITKRGQNVTFRCDPISEHNRLYWYRQTLGQGPEFLTYFQNEAQLEKSRLLSDRFSAERPKGSFSTLEIQRTEQGDSAMYLCASSLVSLSYEQYFGPGTRLTVT.

The rearrangement uses TRBV4-1 and TRBJ2-7; 10 bases fit TRBD1. CDR1 and CDR2 from the germline V gene are MGHRA and YSYEKL. V lost 1 base to trimming and J lost 2 bases; unmatched junction nucleotides: 5. This CDR3 comprises 16 residues. CDR3 DNA: TGCGCCAGCAGCCAAGGAGGGGGGACAGGGGCCTACGAGCAGTACTTC. Amino acids: CASSQGGGTGAYEQYF.

The V gene is TRBV15, the J gene TRBJ1-3, with 10 bases identical to TRBD1. The CDR3 is made up of 16 amino acids. Germline CDR1 reads LNHNV; CDR2 reads YYDKDF (reference sequence). V was pared by 1 base and J by 4 bases, with 4 bases of the junction left unmatched. CDR3 DNA: TGTGCCACCAGCAGAGCTTTGGGACAGGGGGGAAACACCATATATTTT. It is translated as CATSRALGQGGNTIYF. Looking up the rest from reference TRBV15 and TRBJ1-3 gives the full variable domain: DAMVIQNPRYQVTQFGKPVTLSCSQTLNHNVMYWYQQKSSQAPKLLFHYYDKDFNNEADTPDNFQSRRPNTSFCFLDIRSPGLGDTAMYLCATSRALGQGGNTIYFGEGSWLTVV.

The chain has TRBV7-2 and TRBJ2-1, with a weak D call TRBD1 (5 bases). V was shortened by 5 bases and J by 9 bases, with 11 bases between the two germline ends. The CDR3 totals 12 residues. CDR1 and CDR2 (germline): SGHTA, FQGNSA. DNA of the CDR3: TGTGCCAGCAGCACCTTTCAGGGTGAGCAGTTCTTC. The encoded protein is CASSTFQGEQFF.

The V and J genes are TRBV28 and TRBJ1-2; 7 bases are a match to TRBD1. Trimming removed 2 bases from V and 3 bases from J; junction bases left unmatched: 3. The germline gives CDR1 MDHEN, CDR2 SYDVKM. The CDR3 has 14 residues. DNA for the CDR3: TGTGCCAGCAGTTTAGACAGGGACGACTATGGCTACACCTTC. As protein: CASSLDRDDYGYTF.

The chain joins TRBV18 to TRBJ2-1, with 8 nucleotides matching TRBD2. This CDR3 contains 15 residues. The V and J ends lost 4 bases and 5 bases, in that order; junction bases with no gene match: 7. Germline V gene data show CDR1 as KGHSH and CDR2 as LQKENI. CDR3 residues: CASSRSGTRNNEQFF. CDR3 sequence (DNA): TGTGCCAGCTCACGGTCCGGGACTAGAAACAATGAGCAGTTCTTC.

The chain links TRBV7-2 to TRBJ2-3; TRBD2 agrees at 12 bases. The CDR3 covers 15 residues. With V trimmed by 6 bases and J by 5 bases, 6 bases remained unmatched. Looked up from germline, CDR1 is SGHTA and CDR2 is FQGNSA. CDR3 nucleotides: TGTGCCAGCAGGCCCCCGGGACTAGCGGGAGATACGCAGTATTTT. Translation gives CASRPPGLAGDTQYF.

The chain is built from TRBV4-3 and TRBJ2-3; D remains unclear. V lost 0 bases and J lost 4, with 14 bases in between. Germline lookup yields CDR1 LGHNA and CDR2 YSLEER. This CDR3 is built from 16 residues. CDR3 nucleotide sequence: TGCGCCAGCAGCCAAGATGGTTTGGGGTTGGCAGATACGCAGTATTTT. Amino acids: CASSQDGLGLADTQYF.

This chain connects TRBV6-5 to TRBJ1-1; D perhaps matches TRBD1 (6 bases). The CDR3 totals 13 residues. CDR1 and CDR2 from the germline V gene are MNHEY and SVGAGI. The ends were cut back, 6 bases at V and 4 bases at J, with 12 bases in the middle. CDR3 in amino acids: CASSPGGSTEAFF. The CDR3 DNA follows: TGTGCCAGCAGCCCCGGGGGCAGCACTGAAGCTTTCTTT.

The sample holds a few counts of this clone. The chain is built from TRBV2 and TRBJ2-3; tentatively, D is TRBD1 (5 bases). The CDR3 spans 13 residues. Per germline, CDR1 SNHLY and CDR2 FYNNEI. The V and J ends lost 7 bases and 2 bases respectively, with 10 bases between them. Here the CDR3 DNA reads TGTGCCAGCATGGGGCGATCCACAGATACGCAGTATTTT. Encoded protein: CASMGRSTDTQYF.

This clone was found once. V usage is TRBV6-4 and J usage is TRBJ1-1; D gene uncertain. Trimming took off 6 bases at V and 3 bases at J, with 14 bases between the two ends. The length of the CDR3 is 14 residues. Germline V lookup: CDR1 MRHNA, CDR2 SNTAGT. CDR3 nucleotide sequence: TGTGCCAGCAGGAGGGAGTGGGATGACACTGAAGCTTTCTTT. This translates into CASRREWDDTEAFF.

This sequence joins TRBV6-1 and TRBJ2-3, with D uncertain. Germline loops: CDR1 MNHNS, CDR2 SASEGT. There are 16 residues in the CDR3. V was shortened by 2 bases and J by 0 bases, with 12 bases between the two germline ends. The CDR3 sequence: CASSEKAGSSTDTQYF. CDR3 coding DNA: TGTGCCAGCAGTGAAAAGGCAGGATCCAGCACAGATACGCAGTATTTT.

V and J are TRBV2 and TRBJ2-2, with a possible D match to TRBD1 (5 bases). The germline V and J ends were trimmed by 4 bases and 6 bases, with 9 bases remaining between them. CDR1 is SNHLY, CDR2 FYNNEI, per germline. The CDR3 consists of 13 residues. CDR3 protein: CASSGFRAGELFF. DNA of the CDR3: TGTGCCAGCAGTGGGTTCAGGGCCGGGGAGCTGTTTTTT.

This chain uses TRBV6-6 with TRBJ2-7; D is perhaps TRBD1 (6 bases). The CDR3 extends over 14 amino acids. Germline V gives CDR1 MNHNY, CDR2 SVGAGI (reference sequence). Trimming pared 7 bases from V and 0 bases from J, leaving 13 bases between. The CDR3 DNA is TGTGCCAGCAAATTGACAGGAAACTCCTACGAGCAGTACTTC. Translating it yields CASKLTGNSYEQYF.

This chain uses TRBV6-1 with TRBJ2-3; 7 bases are shared with TRBD1. Trimming at V came to 6 bases and at J to 1 base, leaving 7 bases not matched to a gene. The length of the CDR3 is 15 residues. Germline V CDR1 and CDR2: MNHNS, SASEGT. The CDR3 nucleotides are TGTGCCAGCAGGTTAGACAGGGAACGCACAGATACGCAGTATTTT. Amino acid sequence: CASRLDRERTDTQYF.

J is TRBJ2-2 and V is TRBV6-5; the D is unclear. V shed 0 bases and J shed 6 bases, with 11 bases lying between them. The CDR3 consists of 15 residues. The germline gives CDR1 MNHEY, CDR2 SVGAGI. Here the CDR3 reads CASSYSLMFAGELFF. The CDR3 DNA follows: TGTGCCAGCAGTTACTCGCTTATGTTCGCCGGGGAGCTGTTTTTT.

The V gene is TRBV5-1, the J gene TRBJ2-1, with 14 nucleotides matching TRBD2. Trimming removed 3 bases from V and 8 bases from J; junction bases left unmatched: 4. Germline loops: CDR1 SGHRS, CDR2 YFSETQ. The CDR3 has 15 amino acids. This CDR3 reads CASSSGLAGADEQFF. The CDR3 bases are TGCGCCAGCAGCTCGGGACTAGCGGGAGCGGATGAGCAGTTCTTC.

This sequence joins TRBV27 and TRBJ2-7, with unresolved D. Germline-derived CDR1 and CDR2 are MNHEY and SMNVEV (reference sequence). The CDR3 length is 13 residues. The ends were cut back, 3 bases at V and 0 bases at J, with 6 bases in the middle. CDR3 in amino acids: CASSFLSSYEQYF. The CDR3 DNA reads as TGTGCCAGCAGTTTCCTAAGCTCCTACGAGCAGTACTTC.

This chain uses TRBV5-4 with TRBJ2-5; possible D gene TRBD1, 6 bases. V gave up 4 bases and J gave up 1 base, with 14 bases separating them. The CDR3 runs to 15 residues. Germline-derived CDR1 and CDR2 are SGHNT and YYREEE (reference sequence). CDR3 bases: TGTGCCAGCAGCATCTACCGAGGGGGCCAAGAGACCCAGTACTTC. Translated: CASSIYRGGQETQYF.